The clone carrying this T cell receptor (beta chain) has a count of ten or more. The antigen is not known. The sample comes from a study of regulatory T cells in long-lasting Graves disease. The wider study: Persistent cases took antithyroid drugs over 5 years and stayed TSH receptor antibody positive. Study results and limitations: Preferential use of TRBV28, TRBJ1-2 and TRBJ2-5 was seen in persistent disease.

Arm-PCR of CDR3 regions and iRepertoire HTBI primers were the basis on which TCR beta libraries were built. TCRdb redid the calling of the multiplex PCR reads with MiXCR, one entry per CDR3 protein. The sample gives some 340,000 distinct CDR3 sequences, less than 30% of which show up once; around 30% is in the top ten. Deletions cut 7 bases from V and 1 base from J, with 10 bases between. CDR3 size: 12 residues. Germline CDR1 is DFQATT and CDR2 is SNEGSKA (reference sequence). The time point: persistent/refractory GD, antithyroid drugs over 5 years with positive TRAb. The TCR library used RNA extracted from PBMCs. One endocrinology department in Xi'an, China, was where patients came from. Nine milliliters of peripheral blood were drawn into EDTA tubes.

Material: peripheral blood mononuclear cells (PBMCs), obtained when the disease was refractory, from a patient treated with antithyroid drugs. The receptor comes from a woman aged 40 to 50 with Graves disease. The chain carries TRBV20-1 and TRBJ1-2; possible D gene TRBD1, 5 bases. The CDR3 reads CSVGGSNYGYTF. CDR3 sequence (DNA): TGCAGTGTGGGGGGAAGTAACTATGGCTACACCTTC.